This entry features one TCR beta chain sequence. Antigen unknown. With constant-segment primers, 5'RACE yielded cDNA libraries of TCR alpha and TCR beta that carried sample barcodes and UMIs. One entry per CDR3 protein results from TCRdb running MiXCR on the 5' RACE reads. Among under 300,000 distinct CDR3 sequences, approximately 18% were seen once, and the ten largest hold approximately 22%. Germline CDR1 is SGHVS and CDR2 is FNYEAQ. V lost 5 bases to trimming and J lost 6 bases, with 10 bases between them. The CDR3 length is 13 residues. These data are taken from a study of T-cell memory formation after mild COVID-19. In the study overall: Largely donor-specific sequence clusters came from two donors. Study-wide points: Clones shrinking between day 15 and 85 showed a balanced CD4/CD8 split, and those that grew later tilted toward CD4+. Memory cells collected pre-infection included some clones that later responded, suggesting cross-reactive memory joined.

The sequence derives from a man between 18 and 29 years old who had mild COVID-19 (a few samples of this study predate the infection). Cell type and time point are not known. Sequencing was carried out using PBMCs or a T cell subset sorted from them (not recorded which). This sequence joins TRBV7-6 and TRBJ2-2; TRBD2 is a possible D gene (5 bases). The CDR3 loop is CASSTLASGELFF. The CDR3 DNA reads as TGTGCCAGCAGCACTCTAGCTTCCGGGGAGCTGTTTTTT.